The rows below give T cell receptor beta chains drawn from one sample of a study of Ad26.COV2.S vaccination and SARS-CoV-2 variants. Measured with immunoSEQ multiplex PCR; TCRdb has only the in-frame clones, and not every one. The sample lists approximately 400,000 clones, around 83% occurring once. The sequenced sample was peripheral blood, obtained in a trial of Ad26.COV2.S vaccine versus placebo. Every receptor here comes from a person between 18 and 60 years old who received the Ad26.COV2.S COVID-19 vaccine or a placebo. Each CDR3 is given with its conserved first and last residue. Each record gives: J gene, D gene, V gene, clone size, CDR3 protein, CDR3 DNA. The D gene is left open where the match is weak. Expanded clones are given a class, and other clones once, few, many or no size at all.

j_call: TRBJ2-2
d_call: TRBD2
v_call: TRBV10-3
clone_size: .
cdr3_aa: CAISDGTSSTGELFF
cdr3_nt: TGTGCCATCAGTGACGGGACTAGCTCCACCGGGGAGCTGTTTTTT

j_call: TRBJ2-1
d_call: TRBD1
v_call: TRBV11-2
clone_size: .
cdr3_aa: CASSSSTGGFEQFF
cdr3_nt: TGTGCCAGCAGCTCATCTACAGGGGGCTTTGAGCAGTTCTTC

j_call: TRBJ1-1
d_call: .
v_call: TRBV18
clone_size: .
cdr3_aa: CASSPGLGHTEAFF
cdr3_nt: TGTGCCAGCTCACCAGGCTTGGGGCACACTGAAGCTTTCTTT

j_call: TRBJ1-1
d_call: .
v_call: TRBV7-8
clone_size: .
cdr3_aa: CASSPKGFTGTEAFF
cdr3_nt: TGTGCCAGCAGCCCGAAGGGCTTTACGGGGACTGAAGCTTTCTTT

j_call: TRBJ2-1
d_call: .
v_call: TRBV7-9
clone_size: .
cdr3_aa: CASSFWEASGDEQFF
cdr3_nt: TGTGCCAGCAGCTTCTGGGAAGCCTCTGGCGATGAGCAGTTCTTC

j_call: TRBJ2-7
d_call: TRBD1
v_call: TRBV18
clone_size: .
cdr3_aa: CASSHPGTGGYEQYF
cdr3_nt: TGTGCCAGCTCACACCCCGGGACAGGGGGTTACGAGCAGTACTTC

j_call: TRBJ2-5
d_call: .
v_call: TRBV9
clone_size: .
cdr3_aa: CASSADPRQETQYF
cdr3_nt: TGTGCCAGCAGCGCAGACCCCCGGCAGGAGACCCAGTACTTC

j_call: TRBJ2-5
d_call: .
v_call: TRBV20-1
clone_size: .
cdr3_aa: CSASRGVGETQYF
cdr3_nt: TGCAGTGCCAGTCGAGGTGTAGGAGAGACCCAGTACTTC

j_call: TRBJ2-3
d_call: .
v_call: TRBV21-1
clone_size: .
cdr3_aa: CASSKEGAGRSTDTQYF
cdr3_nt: TGTGCCAGCAGCAAAGAGGGGGCAGGGCGATCCACAGATACGCAGTATTTT

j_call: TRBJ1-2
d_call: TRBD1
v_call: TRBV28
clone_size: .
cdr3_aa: CASSPLPGQAYGYTF
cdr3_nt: TGTGCCAGCAGTCCGCTTCCGGGACAGGCCTATGGCTACACCTTC

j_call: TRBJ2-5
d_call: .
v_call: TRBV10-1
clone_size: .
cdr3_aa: CASSGQYQETQYF
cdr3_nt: TGCGCCAGCAGCGGACAGTACCAAGAGACCCAGTACTTC

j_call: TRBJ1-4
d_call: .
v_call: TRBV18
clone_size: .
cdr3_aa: CASSPPDYRKEKLFF
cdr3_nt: TGTGCCAGCTCACCGCCCGACTACCGGAAGGAAAAACTGTTTTTT

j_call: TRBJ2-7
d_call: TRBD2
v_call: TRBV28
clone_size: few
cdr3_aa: CASFGTSGIYEQYF
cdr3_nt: TGTGCCAGCTTCGGGACTAGCGGTATCTACGAGCAGTACTTC

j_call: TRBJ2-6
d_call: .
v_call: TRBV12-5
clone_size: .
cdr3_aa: CASRLSGANVLTF
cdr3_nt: TGTGCTAGTCGGCTCTCTGGGGCCAACGTCCTGACTTTC

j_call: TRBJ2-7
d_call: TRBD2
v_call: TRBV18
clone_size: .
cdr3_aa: CASSPLAGGQNSYEQYF
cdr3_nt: TGTGCCAGCTCACCACTAGCGGGAGGCCAAAACTCCTACGAGCAGTACTTC

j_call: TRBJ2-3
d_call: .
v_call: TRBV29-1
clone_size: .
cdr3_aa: CSVDRVVWTDTQYF
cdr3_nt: TGCAGCGTTGATAGGGTTGTTTGGACAGATACGCAGTATTTT

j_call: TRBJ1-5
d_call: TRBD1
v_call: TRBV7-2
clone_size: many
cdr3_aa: CASSSNPGTGYQPQHF
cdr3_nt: TGTGCCAGCAGCTCAAACCCCGGGACAGGGTACCAGCCCCAGCATTTT

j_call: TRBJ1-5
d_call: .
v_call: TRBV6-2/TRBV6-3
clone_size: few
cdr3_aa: CASRPRTPQPQHF
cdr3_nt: TGTGCCAGCAGGCCTCGAACGCCTCAGCCCCAGCATTTT

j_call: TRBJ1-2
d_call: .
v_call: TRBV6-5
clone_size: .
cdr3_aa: CASSYKDHYGYTF
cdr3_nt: TGTGCCAGCAGTTACAAGGACCACTATGGCTACACCTTC

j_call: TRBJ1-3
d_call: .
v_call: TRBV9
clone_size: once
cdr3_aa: CASSLDVSSGNTIYF
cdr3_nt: TGTGCCAGCAGCCTAGACGTGAGCTCTGGAAACACCATATATTTT

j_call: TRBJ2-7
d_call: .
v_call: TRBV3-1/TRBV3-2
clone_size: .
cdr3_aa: CASSQVTAGDHEQYF
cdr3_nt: TGTGCCAGCAGCCAAGTTACTGCAGGGGACCACGAGCAGTACTTC

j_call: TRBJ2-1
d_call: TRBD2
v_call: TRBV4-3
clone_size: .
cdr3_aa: CASSQDGRSYNEQFF
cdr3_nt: TGCGCCAGCAGCCAAGACGGGAGGAGCTACAATGAGCAGTTCTTC

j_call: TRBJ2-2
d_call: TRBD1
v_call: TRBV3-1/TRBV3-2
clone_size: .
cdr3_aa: CASSSRGQGNTGELFF
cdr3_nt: TGTGCCAGCAGCTCAAGGGGACAGGGGAACACCGGGGAGCTGTTTTTT

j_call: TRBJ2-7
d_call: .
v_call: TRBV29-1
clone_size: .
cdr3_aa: CSAGWTESGEQYF
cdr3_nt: TGCAGCGCAGGATGGACAGAGTCTGGCGAGCAGTACTTC

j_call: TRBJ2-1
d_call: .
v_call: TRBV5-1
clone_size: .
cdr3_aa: CASSLATGASYNEQFF
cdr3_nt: TGCGCCAGCAGCTTGGCCACGGGGGCATCCTACAATGAGCAGTTCTTC

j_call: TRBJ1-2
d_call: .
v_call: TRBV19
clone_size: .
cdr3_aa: CASSTSRGPWSYGYTF
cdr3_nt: TGTGCCAGTAGTACCTCTCGTGGTCCCTGGAGCTATGGCTACACCTTC

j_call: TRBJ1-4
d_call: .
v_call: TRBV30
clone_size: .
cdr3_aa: CAWSGGDLVEKLFF
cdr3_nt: TGTGCCTGGAGTGGGGGGGATTTAGTTGAAAAACTGTTTTTT

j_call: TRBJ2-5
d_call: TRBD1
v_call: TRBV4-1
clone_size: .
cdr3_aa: CASSQDRNRGRGETQYF
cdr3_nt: TGCGCCAGCAGCCAAGATAGGAACAGGGGGCGCGGGGAGACCCAGTACTTC

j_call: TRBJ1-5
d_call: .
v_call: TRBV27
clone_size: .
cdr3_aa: CASSPSRWAPQPQHF
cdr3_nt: TGTGCCAGCAGTCCCAGCCGTTGGGCTCCTCAGCCCCAGCATTTT

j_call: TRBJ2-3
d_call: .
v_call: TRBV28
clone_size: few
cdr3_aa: CASSLGARGTDTQYF
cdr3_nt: TGTGCCAGCAGTTTGGGGGCTAGGGGCACAGATACGCAGTATTTT

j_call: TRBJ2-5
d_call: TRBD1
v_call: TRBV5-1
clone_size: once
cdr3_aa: CASSLAGTGGAETQYF
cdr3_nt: TGCGCCAGCAGCTTGGCCGGGACAGGGGGCGCGGAGACCCAGTACTTC